This passage covers 18 T cell receptor beta chains from one sample sequenced in a study of siplizumab effects on memory and regulatory T cells. Method: immunoSEQ multiplex PCR; TCRdb's copy keeps in-frame clones and lacks some. The top ten clones hold 0.42% of a sample with approximately 60,000 clones, 79% of them seen once. The sequencing sample was made of memory CD4+ T cells sorted from blood. These receptors came from a human donor in good health.

V usage is TRBV18 and J usage is TRBJ2-2, with D tentatively TRBD1 (6 bases). The CDR3 runs to 16 residues. Germline CDR1 and CDR2: KGHSH and LQKENI. V was trimmed by 6 bases and J by 0 bases, leaving 14 bases between them. DNA for the CDR3: TGTGCCAGCTCGCAAGTAGGGGGATCGAACACCGGGGAGCTGTTTTTT. Its protein is CASSQVGGSNTGELFF.

The chain joins TRBV7-6 to TRBJ2-1; 10 nucleotides match TRBD2. The V gene's germline CDR1 is SGHVS and CDR2 FNYEAQ. This CDR3 is 15 amino acids long. V lost 2 bases and J lost 5; bases outside the gene matches: 3. The DNA of the CDR3 is TGTGCCAGCAGCTTACCCCTAGCGGGGGACAATGAGCAGTTCTTC. Protein product: CASSLPLAGDNEQFF.

The chain recombines TRBV7-7 with TRBJ2-3; no firm D call. Between the trimmed V and J ends, which lost 5 bases and 4 bases, there was a span of 7 bases. Germline CDR1 reads SSHAT; CDR2 reads FNYEAQ (reference sequence). The CDR3 runs to 12 residues. The CDR3 DNA reads TGTGCCAGCAGCCCTCGGTCAGATACGCAGTATTTT. Translating gives CASSPRSDTQYF.

The chain carries TRBV7-2 and TRBJ1-5, with D uncertain. The V end was cut by 3 bases, the J end by 5 bases, with 14 bases between. CDR3 length: 15 amino acids. CDR1 and CDR2 (germline): SGHTA, FQGNSA. The CDR3 protein is CASSFVRVGDQPQHF. The CDR3 DNA reads TGTGCCAGCAGCTTTGTGCGTGTCGGAGATCAGCCCCAGCATTTT.

In this sample, this clone turned up once. The chain uses TRBV27 and TRBJ1-3, with D tentatively TRBD1 (6 bases). CDR3 length equals 14 residues. The V and J ends lost 1 base and 5 bases respectively, with 9 bases between them. Germline CDR1 and CDR2: MNHEY and SMNVEV (reference sequence). The CDR3 DNA reads as TGTGCCAGCAGTTTATACAGGGAAAGAAACACCATATATTTT. Translation gives CASSLYRERNTIYF.

This clone was counted a few times. This chain links TRBV2 with TRBJ1-2, with D perhaps matching TRBD1 (5 bases). The V end was cut by 2 bases, the J end by 6 bases, with 13 bases between. The CDR3 sequence is 14 residues long. Germline CDR1 and CDR2: SNHLY and FYNNEI. The CDR3 region has the DNA TGTGCCAGCAGTGAATTGGCGGGGCAGGATGGCTACACCTTC. Residues: CASSELAGQDGYTF.

The chain uses TRBV10-1 and TRBJ2-7, with D perhaps matching TRBD1 or TRBD2 (5 bases each). The V end was cut by 9 bases, the J end by 7 bases, with 22 bases between. CDR3 length equals 14 residues. Germline loops: CDR1 WNHNN, CDR2 SYGVQD (reference sequence). The CDR3 protein is CARYTGPAGGEQYF. In DNA, the CDR3 is TGCGCCAGGTATACCGGGCCGGCTGGGGGAGAGCAGTACTTC.

The rearrangement uses TRBV7-9 and TRBJ2-3; D uncertain. The CDR3 is 15 residues long. The V end lost 11 bases, the J end lost 6 bases, and 24 bases lay between the germline ends. Germline V gives CDR1 SEHNR, CDR2 FQNEAQ (reference sequence). The CDR3 sequence is CAGCGPSAIYDTQYF. The CDR3 coding sequence is TGTGCCGGCTGTGGGCCTTCCGCTATATACGATACGCAGTATTTT.

The chain recombines TRBV6-4 with TRBJ2-3; D gene unclear. Germline CDR1 and CDR2: MRHNA and SNTAGT. V lost 8 bases to trimming and J lost 4 bases, with 13 bases between them. This CDR3 comprises 13 residues. The CDR3, as DNA: TGTGCCAGCCCCGCCCAACCCTCAGATACGCAGTATTTT. Its translation: CASPAQPSDTQYF.

The chain couples TRBV27 to TRBJ1-4; 8 bases align to TRBD1. Looked up from germline, CDR1 is MNHEY and CDR2 is SMNVEV (reference sequence). Trimming cost V 7 bases and J 8 bases; bases outside gene matches: 15. CDR3 length equals 16 residues. This chain's CDR3 is CASTSPEAGGREKLFF. Here the CDR3 DNA reads TGTGCCAGCACCTCCCCAGAGGCAGGGGGCAGGGAAAAACTGTTTTTT.

The V call is TRBV9, the J call TRBJ2-1; tentatively, D is TRBD1 (6 bases). Trimming stripped 3 bases from V and 7 bases from J, with 17 bases between. The germline CDR1 and CDR2 sequences are SGDLS and YYNGEE. The CDR3 consists of 15 residues. The CDR3 nucleotides are TGTGCCAGCAGCGCAGGAAGGACAGTAGTTAATGAGCAGTTCTTC. This encodes CASSAGRTVVNEQFF.

Notes on this clone: Other DNA sequences in the same sample also yield this CDR3. J is TRBJ2-7 and V is TRBV5-1; D unclear. The CDR3 consists of 13 residues. The germline V and J ends were trimmed by 0 bases and 2 bases, with 6 bases remaining between them. Germline lookup yields CDR1 SGHRS and CDR2 YFSETQ. Here the CDR3 DNA reads TGCGCCAGCAGCTTGGGCCCAGCCTACGAGCAGTACTTC. Its protein product is CASSLGPAYEQYF.

This clone appeared a single time. The rearrangement joins TRBV18 to TRBJ2-2; 7 bases agree with TRBD1. V was pared by 6 bases and J by 0 bases, with 4 bases of the junction left unmatched. CDR1 KGHSH and CDR2 LQKENI come from the germline V gene. The CDR3 contains 15 residues. The CDR3 spells CASSPGQANTGELFF. The CDR3 DNA is TGTGCCAGCTCCCCCGGACAGGCGAACACCGGGGAGCTGTTTTTT. Full variable domain (outside the CDR3, taken from reference TRBV18 and TRBJ2-2): NAGVMQNPRHLVRRRGQEARLRCSPMKGHSHVYWYRQLPEEGLKFMVYLQKENIIDESGMPKERFSAEFPKEGPSILRIQQVVRGDSAAYFCASSPGQANTGELFFGEGSRLTVL.

The chain couples TRBV6-5 to TRBJ1-6; D perhaps matches TRBD1 (5 bases). Trimming removed 5 bases from V and 10 bases from J, with 12 bases in between. CDR1 and CDR2 (germline): MNHEY, SVGAGI. The CDR3 is made up of 13 amino acids. As DNA, the CDR3 is TGTGCCAGCAGTGAGGTCGGGGGATCACCCCTCCACTTT. Translated, it gives CASSEVGGSPLHF.

The chain joins TRBV7-2 to TRBJ2-7; D remains unclear. In germline, CDR1 is SGHTA, CDR2 FQGNSA. V shed 5 bases and J shed 4 bases, with 6 bases lying between them. This CDR3 region has 11 residues. CDR3 DNA: TGTGCCAGCAGCGATCGATACGAGCAGTACTTC. It is translated as CASSDRYEQYF.

The chain uses TRBV1 and TRBJ2-7; no check of the table's D call, TRBD1, against the DNA was made. TRBV1 is a pseudogene locus. The CDR3 is 14 residues long. As DNA, the CDR3 is TGCACCAGCAGCCAAGGGACAGGGGGCTACGAGCAGTACTTC. As protein: CTSSQGTGGYEQYF.

CDR3 residues: CASSLGGISNQPQHF. Written as DNA, the CDR3 is TGTGCCAGCAGCTTAGGGGGTATTAGCAATCAGCCCCAGCATTTT. The gene calls are TRBV5-4 and TRBJ1-5, with D maybe TRBD1 (6 bases). Trimming removed 2 bases from V and 0 bases from J, with 9 bases in between. This CDR3 has 15 amino acids. Germline-derived CDR1 and CDR2 are SGHNT and YYREEE (reference sequence).

V gene TRBV7-2 combines with J gene TRBJ2-5; D could derive from TRBD1 or TRBD2 (5 bases each). V shed 5 bases and J shed 4 bases, with 26 bases lying between them. The CDR3 extends over 18 amino acids. CDR1 is SGHTA, CDR2 FQGNSA, per germline. The CDR3 spells CASSPRGASRQLRETQYF. Here the CDR3 DNA reads TGTGCCAGCAGCCCCCGGGGCGCCTCCAGGCAACTTCGAGAGACCCAGTACTTC.